This passage covers 15 T cell receptor beta chains from one sample sequenced in a study of T cells and copy number aberrations in small-cell lung cancer. The data were produced by immunoSEQ multiplex PCR, yet TCRdb's version contains in-frame clones alone and is incomplete. The sample comprises about 2,000 clones, approximately 80% of which are singletons, and about 5% rests with the top ten. The sequencing sample was made of normal tissue next to the tumor. Every receptor here comes from a man over 45 with small cell lung cancer.

The rearrangement joins TRBV6-5 to TRBJ2-5, with D hard to call. The ends were cut back, 7 bases at V and 0 bases at J, with 12 bases in the middle. The CDR3 spans 14 residues. Germline assignment: CDR1 MNHEY and CDR2 SVGAGI. The CDR3 coding sequence is TGTGCCAGCAAGGAATACAGTTACCAAGAGACCCAGTACTTC. This encodes CASKEYSYQETQYF.

The CDR3 nucleotides are TGTGCCAGCAGCTGGGGGACAGGAGTGTCCTCTGGAAACACCATATATTTT. Protein: CASSWGTGVSSGNTIYF. This chain uses TRBV5-6 with TRBJ1-3; 8 bases match TRBD1. V shed 3 bases and J 0 bases; nucleotides not matched to a gene: 8. Looked up from germline, CDR1 is SGHDT and CDR2 is YYEEEE. The CDR3 runs 17 residues.

V is TRBV28 and J is TRBJ1-1; D perhaps matches TRBD1 (6 bases). In germline, CDR1 is MDHEN, CDR2 SYDVKM. Trimming shortened V by 9 bases and J by 0 bases, and 14 bases separated the two germline ends. The CDR3 consists of 14 residues. CDR3 in amino acids: CASWGLQLNTEAFF. The CDR3 nucleotides are TGTGCCAGTTGGGGGCTACAGTTGAACACTGAAGCTTTCTTT.

This chain joins TRBV30 and TRBJ2-1; D gene ambiguous. V was clipped by 5 bases and J by 4 bases, with 15 bases between them. The CDR3 totals 14 residues. The germline V gene has CDR1 GTSNPN and CDR2 SVGIG (reference sequence). CDR3: CAWSRQYLYNEQFF. CDR3 bases: TGTGCCTGGTCGAGGCAATACCTTTACAATGAGCAGTTCTTC.

The chain uses TRBV29-1 and TRBJ2-3, with D perhaps matching TRBD2 (5 bases). CDR3 size: 12 residues. Germline CDR1 SQVTM, CDR2 ANQGSEA. Trimming shortened V by 6 bases and J by 5 bases, and 12 bases separated the two germline ends. CDR3 bases: TGCAGCGTCGCACAGCGGCGAGATACGCAGTATTTT. Encoded protein: CSVAQRRDTQYF.

This clone has more than one count but fewer than ten. The V call is TRBV18, the J call TRBJ2-1; D could derive from TRBD1 or TRBD2 (5 bases each). Trimming removed 6 bases from V and 7 bases from J, with 25 bases in between. Germline V lookup: CDR1 KGHSH, CDR2 LQKENI. The CDR3 runs to 17 residues. Here the CDR3 reads CASSLARTGPWGNEQFF. CDR3 nucleotide sequence: TGTGCCAGCTCTCTCGCCCGGACGGGGCCCTGGGGGAATGAGCAGTTCTTC. The entire variable domain, with the rest obtained from reference TRBV18 and TRBJ2-1, is as follows: NAGVMQNPRHLVRRRGQEARLRCSPMKGHSHVYWYRQLPEEGLKFMVYLQKENIIDESGMPKERFSAEFPKEGPSILRIQQVVRGDSAAYFCASSLARTGPWGNEQFFGPGTRLTVL.

In this sample, this clone turned up once. This sequence joins TRBV30 and TRBJ1-2; 8 positions match TRBD1. CDR1 GTSNPN and CDR2 SVGIG come from the germline V gene (reference sequence). The ends lost 0 bases at V and 4 bases at J; junction bases unmatched: 7. The CDR3 covers 15 residues. Here the CDR3 DNA reads TGTGCCTGGAGTGTACCAGGGGGCGCAAGCTATGGCTACACCTTC. Protein product: CAWSVPGGASYGYTF.

The chain is built from TRBV2 and TRBJ1-4, with D hard to call. The CDR3 totals 12 residues. Germline V gene lookup returns CDR1 SNHLY and CDR2 FYNNEI. The ends were cut back, 6 bases at V and 11 bases at J, with 13 bases in the middle. The CDR3 bases are TGTGCCAGCAGGCTGGTCCGAGGGAAACTGTTTTTT. This codes for CASRLVRGKLFF.

The CDR3 DNA sequence: TGTGCCTGGAGTGGGGGGCGGGGACTGAACACTGAAGCTTTCTTT. As protein: CAWSGGRGLNTEAFF. This chain joins TRBV30 and TRBJ1-1; D possibly corresponds to TRBD1 (6 bases). V was shortened by 1 base and J by 0 bases, with 12 bases between the two germline ends. This CDR3 contains 15 residues. Germline CDR1 reads GTSNPN; CDR2 reads SVGIG (reference sequence).

This chain links TRBV6-4 with TRBJ1-5, with TRBD1 matching 7 bases. The CDR3 consists of 13 residues. Germline V gene data show CDR1 as MRHNA and CDR2 as SNTAGT. V shed 5 bases, J shed 7 bases, and the junction held 5 bases outside the gene matches. The CDR3 DNA is TGTGCCAGCAGTCGGGACAGCGGACAGCCCCAGCATTTT. Residues: CASSRDSGQPQHF.

The chain combines TRBV30 with TRBJ1-5; D perhaps matches TRBD1 (5 bases). CDR1 GTSNPN and CDR2 SVGIG come from the germline V gene (reference sequence). V lost 3 bases, J lost 0 bases, and 12 bases lay in between. This CDR3 contains 15 residues. The CDR3: CAWRGRGRSNQPQHF. The CDR3 coding sequence is TGTGCCTGGAGGGGGAGGGGCCGTAGCAATCAGCCCCAGCATTTT.

The chain joins TRBV4-1 to TRBJ1-1; D might be TRBD1 (6 bases). Trimming pared 1 base from V and 0 bases from J, leaving 12 bases between. The germline gives CDR1 MGHRA, CDR2 YSYEKL. The CDR3 extends over 16 amino acids. In DNA, the CDR3 is TGCGCCAGCAGCCAAGTTTTTGGGACACTGAACACTGAAGCTTTCTTT. As protein: CASSQVFGTLNTEAFF.

This sequence joins TRBV7-8 and TRBJ1-4; D uncertain. V was cut by 1 base and J by 8 bases, with 14 bases left in between. The CDR3 covers 15 residues. CDR1 and CDR2 (germline): SGHVS, FQNEAQ. The CDR3 spells CASSLVAASGEKLFF. In DNA, the CDR3 is TGTGCCAGCAGCTTAGTTGCGGCCTCTGGGGAAAAACTGTTTTTT.

The chain uses TRBV6-5 and TRBJ1-2; D possibly corresponds to TRBD1 (6 bases). CDR1 is MNHEY and CDR2 is SVGAGI in the germline V gene. Trimming stripped 2 bases from V and 5 bases from J, with 12 bases between. The CDR3 has 14 amino acids. DNA of the CDR3: TGTGCCAGCAGTTACGACAGGACCTTTTATGGCTACACCTTC. Its translation is CASSYDRTFYGYTF.

This rearrangement joins TRBV29-1 to TRBJ2-3; 9 positions match TRBD1. Trimming took 7 bases from V and 1 from J; bases not matched to a gene: 6. CDR3 length: 14 residues. CDR1 SQVTM and CDR2 ANQGSEA come from the germline V gene. CDR3 residues: CSEGQGSGTDTQYF. For the CDR3, the DNA is TGCAGCGAAGGACAGGGGAGTGGCACAGATACGCAGTATTTT.